This entry describes one T cell receptor (beta chain). Its antigen is still unknown. The CDR3 extends over 15 amino acids. Germline CDR1 and CDR2: MNHEY and SVGAGI. V lost 6 bases, J lost 1 base, and 5 bases stayed unmatched. These data belong to a study of radiation and T cells in renal cell carcinoma. Study-wide background: Nephrectomy followed 15 Gy stereotactic body radiation by 4 weeks.

The data were produced by immunoSEQ multiplex PCR, yet TCRdb's version contains in-frame clones alone and is incomplete. The sample lists more than 150,000 clones; over 80% were seen once. Time point noted: blood 2 weeks post-SBRT. Treatment specified: 15 Gy SBRT to primary tumor, nephrectomy 4 weeks later. Blood was sampled at baseline, 2 weeks and 4 weeks after SBRT. Study conclusions and caveats: Top tumor clonotypes rose in blood 2 weeks post-radiation, then contracted.

The chain is built from TRBV6-5 and TRBJ1-1; 10 nucleotides line up with TRBD1. This clonotype was obtained from a woman aged 45-65 years with renal cell carcinoma. The sample in question was blood, obtained from a patient whose treatment included radiotherapy and nephrectomy. CDR3 coding DNA: TGTGCCAGCAGACCGACAGGGGGCCCGAACACTGAAGCTTTCTTT. This encodes CASRPTGGPNTEAFF.